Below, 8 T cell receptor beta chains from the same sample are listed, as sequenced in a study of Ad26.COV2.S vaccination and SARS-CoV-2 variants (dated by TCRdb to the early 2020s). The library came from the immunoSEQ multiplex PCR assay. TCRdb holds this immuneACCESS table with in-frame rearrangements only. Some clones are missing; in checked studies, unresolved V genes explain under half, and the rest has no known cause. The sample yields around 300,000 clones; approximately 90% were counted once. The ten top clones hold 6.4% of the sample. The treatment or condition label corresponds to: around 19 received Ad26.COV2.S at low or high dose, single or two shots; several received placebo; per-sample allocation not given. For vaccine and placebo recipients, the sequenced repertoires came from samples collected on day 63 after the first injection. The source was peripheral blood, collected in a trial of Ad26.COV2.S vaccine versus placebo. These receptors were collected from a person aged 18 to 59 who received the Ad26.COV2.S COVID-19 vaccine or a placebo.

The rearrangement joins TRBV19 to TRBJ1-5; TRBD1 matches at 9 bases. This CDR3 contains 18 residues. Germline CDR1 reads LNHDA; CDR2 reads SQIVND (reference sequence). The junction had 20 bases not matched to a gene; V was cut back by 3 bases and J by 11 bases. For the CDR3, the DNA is TGTGCCAGTAGTATTCGCGGGACAGGGAAAGGGCGGGGGGTGACCCAGCATTTT. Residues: CASSIRGTGKGRGVTQHF.

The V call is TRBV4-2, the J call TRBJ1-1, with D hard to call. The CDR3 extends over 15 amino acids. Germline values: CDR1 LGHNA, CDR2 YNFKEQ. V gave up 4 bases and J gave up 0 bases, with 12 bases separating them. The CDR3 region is CASSPDGGMNTEAFF. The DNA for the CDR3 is TGTGCCAGCAGCCCCGACGGAGGGATGAACACTGAAGCTTTCTTT.

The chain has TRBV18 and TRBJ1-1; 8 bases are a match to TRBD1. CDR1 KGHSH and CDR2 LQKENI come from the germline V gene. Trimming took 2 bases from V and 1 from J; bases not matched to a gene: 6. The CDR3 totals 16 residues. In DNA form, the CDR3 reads TGTGCCAGCTCACCAATATCTCAGGGGGCGAACACTGAAGCTTTCTTT. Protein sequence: CASSPISQGANTEAFF.

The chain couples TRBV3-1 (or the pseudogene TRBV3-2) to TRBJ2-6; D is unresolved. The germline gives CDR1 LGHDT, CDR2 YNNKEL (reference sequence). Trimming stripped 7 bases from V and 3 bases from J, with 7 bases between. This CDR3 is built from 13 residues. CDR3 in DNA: TGTGCCAGCACCTCGGATGGGGCCAACGTCCTGACTTTC. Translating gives CASTSDGANVLTF.

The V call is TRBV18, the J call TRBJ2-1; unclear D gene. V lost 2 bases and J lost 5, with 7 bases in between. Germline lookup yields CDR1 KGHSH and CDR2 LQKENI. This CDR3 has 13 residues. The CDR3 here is CASSPSRDNEQFF. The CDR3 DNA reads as TGTGCCAGCTCACCAAGCAGAGACAATGAGCAGTTCTTC.

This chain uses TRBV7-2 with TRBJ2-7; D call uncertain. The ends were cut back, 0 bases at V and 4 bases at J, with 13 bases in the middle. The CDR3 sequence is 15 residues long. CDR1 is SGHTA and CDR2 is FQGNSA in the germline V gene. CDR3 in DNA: TGTGCCAGCAGCTTAGCCCCGACCGGAACATACGAGCAGTACTTC. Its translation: CASSLAPTGTYEQYF. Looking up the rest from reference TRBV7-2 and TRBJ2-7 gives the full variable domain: GAGVSQSPSNKVTEKGKDVELRCDPISGHTALYWYRQSLGQGLEFLIYFQGNSAPDKSGLPSDRFSAERTGGSVSTLTIQRTQQEDSAVYLCASSLAPTGTYEQYFGPGTRLTVT.

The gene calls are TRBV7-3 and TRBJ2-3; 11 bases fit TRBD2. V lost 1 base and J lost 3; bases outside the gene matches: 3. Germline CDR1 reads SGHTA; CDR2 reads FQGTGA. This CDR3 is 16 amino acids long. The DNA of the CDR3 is TGTGCCAGCAGCTTAATTAGCGGGGGGGCTACAGATACGCAGTATTTT. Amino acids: CASSLISGGATDTQYF.

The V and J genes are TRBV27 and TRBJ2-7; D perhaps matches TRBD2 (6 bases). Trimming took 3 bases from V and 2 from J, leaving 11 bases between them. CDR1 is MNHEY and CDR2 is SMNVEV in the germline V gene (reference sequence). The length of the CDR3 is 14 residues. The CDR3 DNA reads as TGTGCCAGCAGTTTGGGCGGGGTCACCTACGAGCAGTACTTC. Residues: CASSLGGVTYEQYF.